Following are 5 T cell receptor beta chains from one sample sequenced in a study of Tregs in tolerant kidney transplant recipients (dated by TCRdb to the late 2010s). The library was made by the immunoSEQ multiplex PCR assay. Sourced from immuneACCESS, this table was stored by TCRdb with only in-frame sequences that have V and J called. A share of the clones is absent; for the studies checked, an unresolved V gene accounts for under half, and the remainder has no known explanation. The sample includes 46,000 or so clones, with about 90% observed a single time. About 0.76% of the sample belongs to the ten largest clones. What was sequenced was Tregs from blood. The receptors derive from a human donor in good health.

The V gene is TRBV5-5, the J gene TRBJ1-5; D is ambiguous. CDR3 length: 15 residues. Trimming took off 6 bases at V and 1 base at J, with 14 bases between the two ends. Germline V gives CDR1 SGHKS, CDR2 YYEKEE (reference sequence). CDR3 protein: CASTSGPQSNQPQHF. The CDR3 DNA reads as TGTGCCAGCACCAGTGGTCCACAAAGCAATCAGCCCCAGCATTTT.

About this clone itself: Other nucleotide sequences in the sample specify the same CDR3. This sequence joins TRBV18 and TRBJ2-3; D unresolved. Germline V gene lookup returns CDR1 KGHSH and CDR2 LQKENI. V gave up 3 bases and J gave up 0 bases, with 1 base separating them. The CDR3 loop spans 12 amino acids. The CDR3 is CASSPSTDTQYF. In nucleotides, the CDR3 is TGTGCCAGCTCACCCAGCACAGATACGCAGTATTTT.

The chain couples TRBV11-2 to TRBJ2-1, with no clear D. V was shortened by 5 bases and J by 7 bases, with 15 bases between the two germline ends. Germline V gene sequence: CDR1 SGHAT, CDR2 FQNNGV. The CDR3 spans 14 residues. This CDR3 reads CASSPPPLGNEQFF. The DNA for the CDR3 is TGTGCCAGCAGCCCACCTCCCCTTGGGAATGAGCAGTTCTTC.

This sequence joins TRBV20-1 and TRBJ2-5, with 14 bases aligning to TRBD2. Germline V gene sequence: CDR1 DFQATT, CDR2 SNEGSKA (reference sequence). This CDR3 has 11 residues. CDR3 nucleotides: TGCAGGGGACTAGCGGGAGATCGGGGATACTTC. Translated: CRGLAGDRGYF.

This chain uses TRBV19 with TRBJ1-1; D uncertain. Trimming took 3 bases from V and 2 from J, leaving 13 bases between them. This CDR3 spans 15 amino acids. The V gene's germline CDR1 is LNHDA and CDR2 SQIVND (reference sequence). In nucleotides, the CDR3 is TGTGCCAGTAGTATCCGCACTTTGGTTAACACTGAAGCTTTCTTT. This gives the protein CASSIRTLVNTEAFF.